This TCR beta chain was recorded in a study of neoadjuvant anti-PD-1 for oral cavity cancer. Deletions cut 2 bases from V and 4 bases from J, with 8 bases between. CDR1 SEHNR and CDR2 FQNEAQ come from the germline V gene (reference sequence). The CDR3 consists of 13 residues. This clone was recorded once. The protocol was immunoSEQ multiplex PCR, while the TCRdb copy is restricted to in-frame clones and leaves out a portion. The sample carries about 14,000 clones, about two thirds recorded once. Noted time point: after neoadjuvant nivolumab, at surgical resection. This TCR came from a person between 40 and 85 years old with oral cavity squamous cell carcinoma. The material sequenced was PBMCs, taken after nivolumab (anti-PD-1) treatment. This chain connects TRBV7-9 to TRBJ1-1; D perhaps matches TRBD1 (6 bases). CDR3 sequence: CASSLKGGTEAFF. As DNA, the CDR3 is TGTGCCAGCAGCTTAAAGGGGGGCACTGAAGCTTTCTTT.